The 27 T cell receptor beta chains below all came from one sample that was sequenced in a study of T cell responses to AZD1222 COVID-19 vaccine. TCRdb keeps only in-frame clones here, not all; method: immunoSEQ multiplex PCR. The sample shows about 91,000 clones, around nine tenths of them seen only once. Sequenced material: peripheral blood, taken on day 0 of AZD1222 vaccination. These receptors all come from an adult in good health.

The chain joins TRBV4-3 to TRBJ1-2; D call uncertain. V lost 3 bases to trimming and J lost 5 bases, with 13 bases between them. CDR3 size: 14 residues. CDR1 is LGHNA and CDR2 is YSLEER in the germline V gene. CDR3 DNA: TGCGCCAGCAGCCAGCAACTAAGGGATTATGGCTACACCTTC. The encoded protein is CASSQQLRDYGYTF.

The chain employs TRBV6-5 and TRBJ2-3; TRBD2 matches at 8 bases. This CDR3 has 16 residues. The trim removed 2 bases at V and 5 bases at J, leaving 9 bases unmatched. The germline CDR1 and CDR2 sequences are MNHEY and SVGAGI. The CDR3 nucleotides are TGTGCCAGCAGTTACGGGAGGGCGGGGGGTAGAGATACGCAGTATTTT. Protein product: CASSYGRAGGRDTQYF.

The V and J genes are TRBV29-1 and TRBJ1-1; 7 bases align to TRBD1. CDR1 and CDR2 (germline): SQVTM, ANQGSEA. After removal of 3 bases from V and 4 bases from J, the junction contained 8 bases not matched to a gene. The CDR3 has 14 amino acids. The CDR3 region has the DNA TGCAGCGTTGAGCGGAGGGGGCGAGGCACTGAAGCTTTCTTT. Protein: CSVERRGRGTEAFF.

The chain couples TRBV19 to TRBJ1-2; 10 bases map to TRBD1. The germline V gene has CDR1 LNHDA and CDR2 SQIVND (reference sequence). With 6 bases clipped from V and 5 bases from J, the junction kept 9 bases outside the gene matches. The CDR3 loop spans 15 amino acids. CDR3 coding DNA: TGTGCCAGTAGCCTTCTGGGACAGGGGCGGTATGGCTACACCTTC. It codes for CASSLLGQGRYGYTF. Based on the CDR3 plus reference TRBV19 and TRBJ1-2, the full variable domain is DGGITQSPKYLFRKEGQNVTLSCEQNLNHDAMYWYRQDPGQGLRLIYYSQIVNDFQKGDIAEGYSVSREKKESFPLTVTSAQKNPTAFYLCASSLLGQGRYGYTFGSGTRLTVV.

The chain has TRBV6-2 or TRBV6-3 and TRBJ1-4; TRBD1 matches at 9 bases. Unmatched junction bases numbered 10, after V lost 6 bases and J lost 2 bases. From germline, CDR1 is MNHEY and CDR2 SVGEGT. This CDR3 is 17 amino acids long. This CDR3 is CASSRRTGGATNEKLFF. The CDR3 DNA is TGTGCCAGCAGCCGACGAACAGGGGGCGCCACTAATGAAAAACTGTTTTTT.

The rearrangement links TRBV3-1 (or the pseudogene TRBV3-2) to TRBJ1-2; D is unresolved. Germline-derived CDR1 and CDR2 are LGHDT and YNNKEL (reference sequence). This CDR3 spans 15 amino acids. Between the trimmed V and J ends, which lost 0 bases and 6 bases, there was a span of 14 bases. CDR3 bases: TGTGCCAGCAGCCAAGATTCGGAAAGGGAGAATGGCTACACCTTC. Encoded protein: CASSQDSERENGYTF.

This chain links TRBV29-1 with TRBJ1-2; TRBD1 matches 11 bases. The CDR3 loop spans 12 amino acids. V trimming: 3 bases; J trimming: 8 bases; junction bases outside the gene matches: 2. Per germline, CDR1 SQVTM and CDR2 ANQGSEA. The CDR3 is CSVEGQGGGYTF. The CDR3, as DNA: TGCAGCGTTGAGGGACAGGGGGGCGGCTACACCTTC.

The chain employs TRBV11-2 and TRBJ1-2; D gene ambiguous. V was cut by 1 base and J by 5 bases, with 14 bases left in between. Germline assignment: CDR1 SGHAT and CDR2 FQNNGV. This CDR3 region has 15 residues. Written as DNA, the CDR3 is TGTGCCAGCAGCTTAGTGACCCGGGCGGCTTATGGCTACACCTTC. Encoded protein: CASSLVTRAAYGYTF.

This chain connects TRBV29-1 to TRBJ1-1; 11 bases fit TRBD1. V was pared by 5 bases and J by 10 bases, with 12 bases of the junction left unmatched. Germline values: CDR1 SQVTM, CDR2 ANQGSEA. This CDR3 is 14 amino acids long. As DNA, the CDR3 is TGCAGCGTTTCCATGGGGACAGGGGGTCCAGGAGCTTTCTTT. Protein: CSVSMGTGGPGAFF.

V and J are TRBV28 and TRBJ1-4; 11 bases agree with TRBD1. V shed 7 bases, J shed 10 bases, and the junction held 8 bases outside the gene matches. The V gene's germline CDR1 is MDHEN and CDR2 SYDVKM. This CDR3 region has 14 residues. The CDR3 protein is CASTTGTGGGKLFF. CDR3 DNA: TGTGCCAGCACCACCGGGACAGGGGGTGGAAAACTGTTTTTT.

This sequence joins TRBV7-2 and TRBJ2-1, with TRBD1 matching 7 bases. Losses at the gene ends were 3 bases for V and 6 bases for J; bases not matched to a gene: 11. The CDR3 contains 16 residues. CDR1 SGHTA and CDR2 FQGNSA come from the germline V gene. The CDR3 nucleotides read TGTGCCAGCAGCTTTAACAGGGGCCGTCTTTTCAATGAGCAGTTCTTC. It is translated as CASSFNRGRLFNEQFF.

This clone was counted a single time. The chain recombines TRBV19 with TRBJ1-6; no firm D call. V was trimmed by 9 bases and J by 7 bases, leaving 19 bases between them. Germline CDR1 reads LNHDA; CDR2 reads SQIVND (reference sequence). The CDR3 is made up of 15 amino acids. This CDR3 is CASWQPSRRNSPLHF. The CDR3 DNA is TGTGCCAGCTGGCAGCCTTCGAGGAGGAATTCACCCCTCCACTTT. Full variable domain (rest looked up from reference TRBV19 and TRBJ1-6): DGGITQSPKYLFRKEGQNVTLSCEQNLNHDAMYWYRQDPGQGLRLIYYSQIVNDFQKGDIAEGYSVSREKKESFPLTVTSAQKNPTAFYLCASWQPSRRNSPLHFGNGTRLTVT.

The chain has TRBV6-2 or TRBV6-3 and TRBJ1-4; possibly TRBD1 for D (6 bases). The germline CDR1 and CDR2 sequences are MNHEY and SVGEGT. V shed 5 bases and J shed 13 bases, with 14 bases lying between them. The CDR3 is 12 residues long. CDR3 DNA: TGTGCCAGCAGTGACAGGAGCGGCGGACTGTTTTTT. Its translation is CASSDRSGGLFF.

This chain joins TRBV7-2 and TRBJ1-2; TRBD1 agrees at 7 bases. There are 14 residues in the CDR3. Germline V gene lookup returns CDR1 SGHTA and CDR2 FQGNSA. Losses at the gene ends were 5 bases for V and 5 bases for J; bases not matched to a gene: 8. In nucleotides, the CDR3 is TGTGCCAGCAGCCCAGGGGGGGCGAGGTATGGCTACACCTTC. Protein product: CASSPGGARYGYTF.

V is TRBV18 and J is TRBJ2-1; D possibly uses TRBD1 or TRBD2 (5 bases each). From germline, CDR1 is KGHSH and CDR2 LQKENI. Between the trimmed V and J ends, which lost 0 bases and 5 bases, there was a span of 8 bases. This CDR3 spans 14 amino acids. In DNA form, the CDR3 reads TGTGCCAGCTCACCACCGAGGGACCACAATGAGCAGTTCTTC. Its protein is CASSPPRDHNEQFF. The full variable domain, with the rest looked up from reference TRBV18 and TRBJ2-1, is NAGVMQNPRHLVRRRGQEARLRCSPMKGHSHVYWYRQLPEEGLKFMVYLQKENIIDESGMPKERFSAEFPKEGPSILRIQQVVRGDSAAYFCASSPPRDHNEQFFGPGTRLTVL.

This chain uses TRBV18 with TRBJ2-7; TRBD2 is a possible D gene (6 bases). The ends were cut back, 3 bases at V and 5 bases at J, with 17 bases in the middle. The CDR3 loop spans 15 amino acids. Germline V CDR1 and CDR2: KGHSH, LQKENI. The DNA for the CDR3 is TGTGCCAGCTCACCTGCCGGTACTAGCTTGAACGAGCAGTACTTC. It codes for CASSPAGTSLNEQYF.

The chain employs TRBV7-3 and TRBJ2-2, with D unclear. Per the germline V gene, CDR1 is SGHTA and CDR2 is FQGTGA. The CDR3 is 12 residues long. V was pared by 2 bases and J by 7 bases, with 5 bases between. The CDR3, as DNA: TGTGCCAGCAGCTTACGTAACGGGGAGCTGTTTTTT. This codes for CASSLRNGELFF.

This clone was counted a few times. The chain has TRBV29-1 and TRBJ1-1; a possible D gene is TRBD1 (5 bases). The CDR3 totals 14 residues. In germline, CDR1 is SQVTM, CDR2 ANQGSEA. Trimming shortened V by 3 bases and J by 5 bases, and 16 bases separated the two germline ends. In DNA, the CDR3 is TGCAGCGTTGACCCCCACGCAGGGAGGACTGAAGCTTTCTTT. This sequence encodes CSVDPHAGRTEAFF.

The rearrangement links TRBV7-2 to TRBJ2-7; 7 nucleotides line up with TRBD1. The CDR3 covers 14 residues. V lost 5 bases and J lost 6; bases outside the gene matches: 10. The germline CDR1 and CDR2 sequences are SGHTA and FQGNSA. CDR3 sequence: CASSQRTQGREQYF. The CDR3 DNA is TGTGCCAGCAGCCAAAGAACACAGGGGCGCGAGCAGTACTTC.

This clone was recorded only once. The chain's CDR3 is CASSREGARGEQFF. CDR3 sequence (DNA): TGTGCCAGCAGCCGAGAGGGGGCGCGGGGTGAGCAGTTCTTC. This sequence joins TRBV7-3 and TRBJ2-1, with D tentatively TRBD1 (7 bases). V shed 5 bases and J shed 9 bases, with 17 bases lying between them. CDR3 length equals 14 residues. The germline V gene has CDR1 SGHTA and CDR2 FQGTGA.

This sequence joins TRBV2 and TRBJ2-5; D remains ambiguous. The CDR3 runs to 13 residues. Germline V gene data show CDR1 as SNHLY and CDR2 as FYNNEI. V was cut by 0 bases and J by 0 bases, with 2 bases left in between. The CDR3 protein is CASSEADQETQYF. The CDR3 DNA follows: TGTGCCAGCAGTGAAGCAGACCAAGAGACCCAGTACTTC.

The genes are TRBV6-2 or TRBV6-3 and TRBJ2-7, with 12 positions matching TRBD1. The CDR3 covers 16 residues. V lost 3 bases to trimming and J lost 2 bases; unmatched junction nucleotides: 5. Germline CDR1 and CDR2: MNHEY and SVGEGT. Written as DNA, the CDR3 is TGTGCCAGCAGTTATAGTGGGACAGGGGGCCCCTACGAGCAGTACTTC. Protein product: CASSYSGTGGPYEQYF.

The rearrangement links TRBV2 to TRBJ2-2; no clear D gene. The V end lost 3 bases, the J end lost 8 bases, and 10 bases lay between the germline ends. Germline V gene data show CDR1 as SNHLY and CDR2 as FYNNEI. This CDR3 has 13 amino acids. The CDR3 here is CASSDQAQGELFF. DNA of the CDR3: TGTGCCAGCAGTGATCAAGCTCAGGGGGAGCTGTTTTTT.

The chain is built from TRBV28 and TRBJ2-2; 9 nucleotides agree with TRBD2. J was trimmed by 1 base and V by 6 bases; bases with no gene match: 9. This CDR3 region has 17 residues. Germline CDR1 is MDHEN and CDR2 is SYDVKM. The CDR3, as DNA: TGTGCCAGCAGGATGTTTAGCGGGAGCTGGAACACCGGGGAGCTGTTTTTT. It translates to CASRMFSGSWNTGELFF.

V is TRBV2 and J is TRBJ2-3, with 7 positions matching TRBD1. The ends lost 5 bases at V and 9 bases at J; junction bases unmatched: 5. CDR1 is SNHLY and CDR2 is FYNNEI in the germline V gene. This CDR3 has 12 amino acids. Here the CDR3 reads CASSTGAQTQYF. CDR3 sequence (DNA): TGTGCCAGCAGTACAGGGGCCCAAACGCAGTATTTT.

The chain combines TRBV3-1 (or the pseudogene TRBV3-2) with TRBJ2-1, with a possible D match to TRBD2 (6 bases). The CDR3 contains 14 residues. Trimming removed 3 bases from V and 4 bases from J, with 10 bases in between. From germline, CDR1 is LGHDT and CDR2 YNNKEL (reference sequence). This CDR3 reads CASSQAGIYNEQFF. The DNA of the CDR3 is TGTGCCAGCAGCCAGGCGGGAATTTACAATGAGCAGTTCTTC.

The chain joins TRBV28 to TRBJ2-2; TRBD1 might be the D (5 bases). V gave up 6 bases and J gave up 6 bases, with 11 bases separating them. CDR3 length: 13 residues. CDR1 is MDHEN, CDR2 SYDVKM, per germline. The chain's CDR3 is CASRLRQSGELFF. DNA of the CDR3: TGTGCCAGCAGACTAAGACAGTCCGGGGAGCTGTTTTTT.